These 30 T cell receptor beta chains share one sample of origin, sequenced in a study of blood T cell repertoires in COVID-19. Assay: immunoSEQ multiplex PCR; the TCRdb copy retains only in-frame clones and omits some. The sample yields approximately 380,000 clones, 88% seen once. Material for sequencing was PBMCs or T cells enriched from blood (not recorded which). All receptors derive from a woman between 18 and 29 years old who had recovered from COVID-19.

As concerns this clone: The same CDR3 also results from other DNA sequences found in this sample. J is TRBJ2-5 and V is TRBV5-1, with 9 bases that match TRBD1. Germline V gene data show CDR1 as SGHRS and CDR2 as YFSETQ. The V segment lost 2 bases and the J segment 5 bases; nucleotides outside the gene matches: 1. The CDR3 spans 13 residues. The CDR3 DNA reads TGCGCCAGCAGCTTCGGACAGGGGGAGACCCAGTACTTC. It encodes CASSFGQGETQYF.

This chain's CDR3 is CASTPVQNTEAFF. Written as DNA, the CDR3 is TGTGCCAGCACCCCTGTACAGAACACTGAAGCTTTCTTT. V usage is TRBV6-2 or TRBV6-3 and J usage is TRBJ1-1; D unresolved. Germline V gene lookup returns CDR1 MNHEY and CDR2 SVGEGT. The V gene lost 7 bases and the J gene lost 1 base, with 10 bases spanning the gap. The CDR3 runs 13 residues.

The chain couples TRBV11-2 to TRBJ1-4, with a tentative D call TRBD1 (6 bases). The CDR3 runs 15 residues. V shed 7 bases and J shed 3 bases, with 15 bases lying between them. Germline values: CDR1 SGHAT, CDR2 FQNNGV. The CDR3 here is CASNPTGIPNEKLFF. The CDR3 bases are TGTGCCAGCAACCCCACAGGGATCCCTAATGAAAAACTGTTTTTT.

The V gene is TRBV5-4, the J gene TRBJ2-1; D not resolved. This CDR3 contains 16 residues. In germline, CDR1 is SGHNT, CDR2 YYREEE (reference sequence). V was cut by 4 bases and J by 0 bases, with 14 bases left in between. CDR3 in DNA: TGTGCCAGCAGCGGGTCGGGTGGCGCCTCCTACAATGAGCAGTTCTTC. Residues: CASSGSGGASYNEQFF.

The rearrangement uses TRBV5-4 and TRBJ2-2, with 8 bases aligning to TRBD1. This CDR3 is 15 amino acids long. The V gene's germline CDR1 is SGHNT and CDR2 YYREEE (reference sequence). Trimming cost V 5 bases and J 3 bases; bases outside gene matches: 6. CDR3 sequence (DNA): TGTGCCAGCAGGCAGTTGACAGGGGACACCGGGGAGCTGTTTTTT. Its protein product is CASRQLTGDTGELFF. Full variable domain (remainder filled in from reference TRBV5-4 and TRBJ2-2): ETGVTQSPTHLIKTRGQQVTLRCSSQSGHNTVSWYQQALGQGPQFIFQYYREEENGRGNFPPRFSGLQFPNYSSELNVNALELDDSALYLCASRQLTGDTGELFFGEGSRLTVL.

The chain combines TRBV19 with TRBJ1-5, with D possibly matching TRBD1 (6 bases). Deletions cut 5 bases from V and 1 base from J, with 12 bases between. Per the germline V gene, CDR1 is LNHDA and CDR2 is SQIVND (reference sequence). This CDR3 has 15 amino acids. CDR3 nucleotide sequence: TGTGCCAGTAGTCCTGAACAGGGAAGCAATCAGCCCCAGCATTTT. It translates to CASSPEQGSNQPQHF.

CDR3 sequence reads: CSVGGGWNQPQHF. Here the CDR3 DNA reads TGCAGCGTTGGAGGGGGATGGAATCAGCCCCAGCATTTT. The V and J genes are TRBV29-1 and TRBJ1-5; a possible D gene is TRBD1 (6 bases). This CDR3 has 13 residues. Germline V gene data show CDR1 as SQVTM and CDR2 as ANQGSEA. V lost 4 bases and J lost 4, with 11 bases in between.

V is TRBV14 and J is TRBJ2-1; the match to TRBD2 covers 9 bases. The length of the CDR3 is 16 residues. The germline V gene has CDR1 SGHDN and CDR2 FVKESK. The trim removed 1 base at V and 3 bases at J, leaving 4 bases unmatched. The chain's CDR3 is CASSQAKTSGYNEQFF. In DNA form, the CDR3 reads TGTGCCAGCAGCCAAGCTAAGACTAGCGGCTACAATGAGCAGTTCTTC.

As concerns this clone: This same CDR3 is encoded by further DNA sequences in the sample. The CDR3 here is CASSLGGGGSSYNEQFF. CDR3 bases: TGTGCCAGCAGCCTTGGGGGCGGGGGGAGCTCCTACAATGAGCAGTTCTTC. The chain joins TRBV3-1 (or the pseudogene TRBV3-2) to TRBJ2-1, with TRBD2 matching 8 bases. V trimming: 4 bases; J trimming: 0 bases; junction bases outside the gene matches: 8. The CDR3 is made up of 17 amino acids. CDR1 is LGHDT, CDR2 YNNKEL, per germline (reference sequence).

This clone appeared a single time. This chain joins TRBV29-1 and TRBJ1-1; no clear D. CDR1 is SQVTM and CDR2 is ANQGSEA in the germline V gene. There are 14 residues in the CDR3. V lost 1 base to trimming and J lost 1 base, with 10 bases between them. The CDR3 region is CSVEGRAGNTEAFF. The CDR3 bases are TGCAGCGTTGAAGGGAGGGCGGGGAACACTGAAGCTTTCTTT.

The chain uses TRBV4-1 and TRBJ2-1; TRBD2 agrees at 8 bases. With V trimmed by 2 bases and J by 8 bases, 20 bases remained unmatched. The CDR3 is 19 residues long. In germline, CDR1 is MGHRA, CDR2 YSYEKL. CDR3 nucleotide sequence: TGCGCCAGCAGCCAACGCGGGACTAGTACGGCGGGCTTTACGGATGAGCAGTTCTTC. Its translation: CASSQRGTSTAGFTDEQFF.

The V gene is TRBV30, the J gene TRBJ1-5; possible D gene TRBD1, 5 bases. Germline lookup yields CDR1 GTSNPN and CDR2 SVGIG (reference sequence). The length of the CDR3 is 13 residues. Trimming left V 3 bases short and J 11 bases short, with 17 bases between. The CDR3 reads CAWRGSGLRSQHF. In DNA form, the CDR3 reads TGTGCCTGGAGGGGTTCAGGGCTTCGATCCCAGCATTTT.

This clone was counted only a few times. The chain combines TRBV6-2 or TRBV6-3 with TRBJ1-5; possibly TRBD1 for D (6 bases). The V end was cut by 5 bases, the J end by 4 bases, with 15 bases between. Germline loops: CDR1 MNHEY, CDR2 SVGEGT. The length of the CDR3 is 15 residues. Here the CDR3 reads CASSTPGGANQPQHF. The DNA of the CDR3 is TGTGCCAGCAGTACCCCGGGGGGGGCGAATCAGCCCCAGCATTTT.

CDR3 loop: CASSFLGRADTQYF. The CDR3 DNA is TGTGCCAGCAGCTTTCTTGGTCGCGCAGATACGCAGTATTTT. The chain employs TRBV7-2 and TRBJ2-3; D gene ambiguous. The CDR3 is made up of 14 amino acids. The germline V gene has CDR1 SGHTA and CDR2 FQGNSA. The ends were cut back, 3 bases at V and 4 bases at J, with 11 bases in the middle.

The chain has TRBV5-6 and TRBJ2-1, with D tentatively TRBD1 (6 bases). This CDR3 is built from 16 residues. In germline, CDR1 is SGHDT, CDR2 YYEEEE. Trimming removed 5 bases from V and 0 bases from J, with 15 bases in between. CDR3 protein: CASSFNDRSSYNEQFF. The CDR3 DNA is TGTGCCAGCAGTTTTAACGACAGGAGCTCCTACAATGAGCAGTTCTTC.

This clone came up once. The chain couples TRBV13 to TRBJ1-6; TRBD1 agrees at 10 bases. There are 15 residues in the CDR3. Germline CDR1 reads PRHDT; CDR2 reads FYEKMQ (reference sequence). V trimming: 7 bases; J trimming: 4 bases; junction bases outside the gene matches: 4. CDR3 sequence reads: CASKMGQGYNSPLHF. DNA for the CDR3: TGTGCCAGCAAGATGGGACAGGGGTATAATTCACCCCTCCACTTT.

This sequence joins TRBV4-1 and TRBJ1-2; TRBD1 matches 7 bases. There are 17 residues in the CDR3. Germline values: CDR1 MGHRA, CDR2 YSYEKL. The trim removed 6 bases at V and 7 bases at J, leaving 20 bases unmatched. CDR3 sequence (DNA): TGCGCCAGCAGACCCGGGACAGCCCGGAGAGTTTATGGTGGCTACACCTTC. Protein sequence: CASRPGTARRVYGGYTF.

The chain is built from TRBV12-3 or TRBV12-4 and TRBJ2-1; TRBD1 aligns across 9 bases. This CDR3 spans 12 amino acids. The V segment lost 5 bases and the J segment 9 bases; nucleotides outside the gene matches: 2. This CDR3 reads CASSGTGSEQFF. DNA for the CDR3: TGTGCCAGCAGTGGGACAGGGTCTGAGCAGTTCTTC.

The genes are TRBV4-3 and TRBJ2-7, with TRBD1 matching over 9 bases. The CDR3 sequence is 16 residues long. Germline V lookup: CDR1 LGHNA, CDR2 YSLEER. The trim removed 0 bases at V and 3 bases at J, leaving 6 bases unmatched. CDR3 DNA sequence: TGCGCCAGCAGCCAAGATTCCCGGACAGGGGTCTACGAGCAGTACTTC. It is translated as CASSQDSRTGVYEQYF.

This sequence joins TRBV20-1 and TRBJ1-2; no firm D call. V lost 3 bases and J lost 3, with 8 bases in between. CDR3 length: 12 residues. CDR1 is DFQATT, CDR2 SNEGSKA, per germline (reference sequence). The CDR3 protein is CSASWAYYGYTF. DNA for the CDR3: TGCAGTGCTAGTTGGGCGTACTATGGCTACACCTTC.

The CDR3 DNA reads TGTGCCATCGGACTAGCGTCGAACACCGGGGAGCTGTTTTTT. Translated, it gives CAIGLASNTGELFF. This chain uses TRBV10-3 with TRBJ2-2; 9 positions agree with TRBD2. The CDR3 is 14 amino acids. Germline CDR1 and CDR2: ENHRY and SYGVKD. V was clipped by 8 bases and J by 0 bases; unmatched bases: 1.

V usage is TRBV2 and J usage is TRBJ2-2; D is unclear. Trimming shortened V by 8 bases and J by 5 bases, and 9 bases separated the two germline ends. The CDR3 is 12 amino acids. Germline CDR1 reads SNHLY; CDR2 reads FYNNEI. Written as DNA, the CDR3 is TGTGCCAGCTTCAGAGGAACCGGGGAGCTGTTTTTT. The encoded protein is CASFRGTGELFF.

The chain joins TRBV5-4 to TRBJ2-1; TRBD2 aligns across 10 bases. With V trimmed by 0 bases and J by 8 bases, 8 bases remained unmatched. The CDR3 extends over 16 amino acids. Germline loops: CDR1 SGHNT, CDR2 YYREEE (reference sequence). The DNA for the CDR3 is TGTGCCAGCAGCTTGGGTGTTAGCGGGGGGATGGATGAGCAGTTCTTC. Translation gives CASSLGVSGGMDEQFF.

The chain links TRBV4-1 to TRBJ1-4; no clear D gene. The length of the CDR3 is 15 residues. The V gene lost 3 bases and the J gene lost 3 bases, with 11 bases spanning the gap. Germline V gives CDR1 MGHRA, CDR2 YSYEKL. The CDR3 region has the DNA TGCGCCAGCAGCCAGTCGGAGGCGCCTAATGAAAAACTGTTTTTT. It is translated as CASSQSEAPNEKLFF.

The rearrangement uses TRBV2 and TRBJ2-7; the D gene is possibly TRBD1 (6 bases). CDR1 is SNHLY and CDR2 is FYNNEI in the germline V gene. The CDR3 loop spans 13 amino acids. V lost 7 bases and J lost 6, with 16 bases in between. For the CDR3, the DNA is TGTGCCAGCAAGGGACAAAGGGCCCCCGAGCAGTACTTC. Translating it yields CASKGQRAPEQYF.

J is TRBJ2-7 and V is TRBV28, with 7 nucleotides matching TRBD2. CDR3 length: 15 amino acids. The germline CDR1 and CDR2 sequences are MDHEN and SYDVKM. With V trimmed by 3 bases and J by 1 base, 6 bases remained unmatched. The CDR3 here is CASSFGRGVSYEQYF. In DNA form, the CDR3 reads TGTGCCAGCAGTTTTGGTCGGGGGGTTTCCTACGAGCAGTACTTC.

The chain has TRBV2 and TRBJ2-3; TRBD2 might be the D (6 bases). V shed 5 bases and J shed 2 bases, with 17 bases lying between them. The CDR3 extends over 16 amino acids. Germline V gives CDR1 SNHLY, CDR2 FYNNEI. In DNA, the CDR3 is TGTGCCAGCAGTTATCGGATCGGGGGATTCACAGATACGCAGTATTTT. It translates to CASSYRIGGFTDTQYF.

This chain joins TRBV11-1 and TRBJ2-1; weak D call: TRBD2 (6 bases). Germline V gene sequence: CDR1 SGHAT, CDR2 FQDESV (reference sequence). V lost 4 bases and J lost 2, with 15 bases in between. CDR3 length equals 16 residues. CDR3 DNA: TGTGCCAGCAGCTCAGGTGCGGGGTGGACCTACAATGAGCAGTTCTTC. Translated: CASSSGAGWTYNEQFF. Looking up the rest from reference TRBV11-1 and TRBJ2-1 gives the full variable domain: EAEVAQSPRYKITEKSQAVAFWCDPISGHATLYWYRQILGQGPELLVQFQDESVVDDSQLPKDRFSAERLKGVDSTLKIQPAELGDSAMYLCASSSGAGWTYNEQFFGPGTRLTVL.

V usage is TRBV5-6 and J usage is TRBJ1-5; 11 positions match TRBD1. Germline V lookup: CDR1 SGHDT, CDR2 YYEEEE. CDR3 length: 15 residues. The trim removed 2 bases at V and 6 bases at J, leaving 4 bases unmatched. The CDR3 sequence is CASSFGQGAGQPQHF. The DNA of the CDR3 is TGTGCCAGCAGCTTCGGACAGGGGGCTGGTCAGCCCCAGCATTTT.

This clone turned up a few times. As DNA, the CDR3 is TGTGCCAGCAGGAATAACAGGGCCAACGGGGAGCTGTTTTTT. Its translation is CASRNNRANGELFF. The rearrangement links TRBV7-2 to TRBJ2-2, with a possible D match to TRBD1 (6 bases). The V gene's germline CDR1 is SGHTA and CDR2 FQGNSA. This CDR3 region has 14 residues. Trimming took 6 bases from V and 7 from J, leaving 15 bases between them. Using reference TRBV7-2 and TRBJ2-2 for the parts outside the CDR3, the full variable domain is GAGVSQSPSNKVTEKGKDVELRCDPISGHTALYWYRQSLGQGLEFLIYFQGNSAPDKSGLPSDRFSAERTGGSVSTLTIQRTQQEDSAVYLCASRNNRANGELFFGEGSRLTVL.